Reported below is one TCR beta chain. The sample is drawn from a study of blood T cell repertoires in COVID-19. Turning to the study itself: Spain, Italy and the United States supplied samples that represented acute and convalescent COVID-19. The cDNA or gDNA used as material had been derived from T cells, B-cell-depleted T cells, or PBMCs.

Per the authors' pipeline: Amplification from reference gene primers served as the basis for estimated nucleated cell counts. This table comes from immunoSEQ multiplex PCR, and its TCRdb copy is limited to in-frame clones, with some not included. V, J and clone size are taken as reported in that table, and D and trimming were inferred from the DNA itself. The sample consists of 65,000 to 70,000 clones, approximately 80% of them appearing once. This receptor was obtained from a human donor in a cohort sampled during active COVID-19. The sample consisted of peripheral blood.

The CDR3 nucleotides read TGCGCCAGCAGCCAAGACTCAGGGTCGGGCTATGGCTACACCTTC. Translated: CASSQDSGSGYGYTF. This chain uses TRBV4-1 with TRBJ1-2; D possibly corresponds to TRBD1 (5 bases). Trimming removed 0 bases at V and 4 bases at J, with 12 bases between. CDR3 length equals 15 residues. CDR1 and CDR2 (germline): MGHRA, YSYEKL.